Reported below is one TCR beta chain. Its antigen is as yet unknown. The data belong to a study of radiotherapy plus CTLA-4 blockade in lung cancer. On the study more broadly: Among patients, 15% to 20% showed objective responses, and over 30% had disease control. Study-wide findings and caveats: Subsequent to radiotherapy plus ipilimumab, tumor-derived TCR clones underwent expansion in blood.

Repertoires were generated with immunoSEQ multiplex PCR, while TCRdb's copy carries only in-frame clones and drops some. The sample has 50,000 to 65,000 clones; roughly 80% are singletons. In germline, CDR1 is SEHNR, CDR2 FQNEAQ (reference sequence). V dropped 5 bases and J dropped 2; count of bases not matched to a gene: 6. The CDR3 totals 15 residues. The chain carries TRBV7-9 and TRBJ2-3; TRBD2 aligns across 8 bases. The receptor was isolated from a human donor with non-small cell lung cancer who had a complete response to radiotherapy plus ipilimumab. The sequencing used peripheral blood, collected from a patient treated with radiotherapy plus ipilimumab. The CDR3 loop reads CASSDLSGVTDTQYF. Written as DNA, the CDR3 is TGTGCCAGCAGCGATCTTAGCGGGGTCACAGATACGCAGTATTTT.